Below are 20 T cell receptor beta chains sequenced from a single sample in a study of blood T cell repertoires in COVID-19. TCRdb's copy holds only in-frame clones and misses some; the assay was immunoSEQ multiplex PCR. The top ten clones hold approximately 12% of a sample with about 280,000 clones, about 85% of them seen once. Material: peripheral blood. These receptors were collected from a human donor in a cohort sampled during active COVID-19.

This chain joins TRBV7-2 and TRBJ1-1; D may be TRBD1 (5 bases). The germline V gene has CDR1 SGHTA and CDR2 FQGNSA. The CDR3 extends over 13 amino acids. Trimming pared 3 bases from V and 8 bases from J, leaving 13 bases between. The CDR3 bases are TGTGCCAGCAGCTTGGCGGGGAACAGGGAAGCTTTCTTT. Protein: CASSLAGNREAFF.

V is TRBV3-1 (or the pseudogene TRBV3-2) and J is TRBJ2-5; D remains unclear. From germline, CDR1 is LGHDT and CDR2 YNNKEL (reference sequence). CDR3 length: 14 amino acids. The germline V and J ends were trimmed by 4 bases and 2 bases, with 11 bases remaining between them. The CDR3 loop reads CASSLPGRQETQYF. CDR3 in DNA: TGTGCCAGCAGCCTTCCAGGCAGACAAGAGACCCAGTACTTC.

The chain employs TRBV11-2 and TRBJ2-5; 7 bases map to TRBD2. The V gene end was trimmed by 4 bases and the J gene end by 4 bases; junction bases not matched to a gene: 6. Germline CDR1 reads SGHAT; CDR2 reads FQNNGV. CDR3 size: 14 residues. Written as DNA, the CDR3 is TGTGCCAGCAGCTGGGGGGGTGGAGGAGAGACCCAGTACTTC. Its translation is CASSWGGGGETQYF.

The CDR3 spells CASSLVPSSYEQYF. CDR3 nucleotides: TGCGCCAGCAGCTTGGTCCCTAGCTCCTACGAGCAGTACTTC. The gene calls are TRBV5-1 and TRBJ2-7; D gene unclear. Germline V lookup: CDR1 SGHRS, CDR2 YFSETQ. The CDR3 runs to 14 residues. Trimming took 0 bases from V and 0 from J, leaving 7 bases between them.

V and J are TRBV16 and TRBJ1-2, with TRBD1 matching 9 bases. J was trimmed by 5 bases and V by 3 bases; bases with no gene match: 4. The CDR3 runs 14 residues. Germline V gene sequence: CDR1 KGHSY, CDR2 FQNENV. The CDR3 reads CASSQSGQGYGYTF. DNA of the CDR3: TGTGCCAGCAGCCAGTCGGGACAGGGTTATGGCTACACCTTC.

The chain joins TRBV15 to TRBJ2-7; 7 nucleotides agree with TRBD1. CDR3 length equals 14 residues. The V segment lost 6 bases and the J segment 0 bases; nucleotides outside the gene matches: 5. The germline CDR1 and CDR2 sequences are LNHNV and YYDKDF (reference sequence). The CDR3 DNA sequence: TGTGCCACCAGTAGGGACAGCAGCTCCTACGAGCAGTACTTC. It is translated as CATSRDSSSYEQYF.

Points on this clone: This likely comes from a read error, as the CDR3 has no conserved phenylalanine or tryptophan at its end. No DNA is shown, since the ends of the CDR3 on it are uncertain; the CDR3 is the one TCRdb lists. The chain links TRBV5-1 to TRBJ2-7; the table assigns TRBD2, which was not confirmed against the DNA. Germline loops: CDR1 SGHRS, CDR2 YFSETQ. Ends included, the CDR3 has 8 residues. CDR3 in amino acids: CASSPVLD.

The J gene is TRBJ2-7, the V gene TRBV12-5; the match to TRBD1 covers 8 bases. V shed 5 bases, J shed 6 bases, and the junction held 9 bases outside the gene matches. The germline CDR1 and CDR2 sequences are LGHNT and FRNRAP. CDR3 size: 14 residues. The CDR3 protein is CASGPKDRVFEQYF. CDR3 DNA sequence: TGTGCTAGTGGTCCAAAGGACAGGGTCTTCGAGCAGTACTTC.

This rearrangement joins TRBV6-6 to TRBJ2-1; 7 bases agree with TRBD2. CDR3 length equals 16 residues. Germline V gene lookup returns CDR1 MNHNY and CDR2 SVGAGI (reference sequence). V shed 0 bases, J shed 2 bases, and the junction held 4 bases outside the gene matches. The CDR3 region has the DNA TGTGCCAGCAGTTACTCCCCTAGCGGAGCCTACAATGAGCAGTTCTTC. Translated: CASSYSPSGAYNEQFF.

This rearrangement joins TRBV4-1 to TRBJ1-2; D call uncertain. The germline V gene has CDR1 MGHRA and CDR2 YSYEKL. V dropped 1 base and J dropped 4 bases, with 13 bases sitting between them. The CDR3 runs 15 residues. This chain's CDR3 is CASSQGAAGIYGYTF. The CDR3 region has the DNA TGCGCCAGCAGCCAAGGAGCGGCCGGGATCTATGGCTACACCTTC.

This clone occurred once. The rearrangement uses TRBV7-9 and TRBJ2-1, with D unclear. The CDR3 loop spans 12 amino acids. Germline CDR1 is SEHNR and CDR2 is FQNEAQ (reference sequence). V was pared by 3 bases and J by 3 bases, with 3 bases between. The CDR3 spells CASSFHYNEQFF. The DNA of the CDR3 is TGTGCCAGCAGCTTTCACTACAATGAGCAGTTCTTC.

This clone was recorded only once. The chain recombines TRBV27 with TRBJ2-2, with D maybe TRBD2 (6 bases). In germline, CDR1 is MNHEY, CDR2 SMNVEV (reference sequence). Trimming took 6 bases from V and 5 from J, leaving 16 bases between them. The CDR3 has 15 amino acids. The CDR3 DNA reads TGTGCCAGCAGCCCGACTAGGGCACTTACCGGGGAGCTGTTTTTT. Protein sequence: CASSPTRALTGELFF.

CDR3 nucleotide sequence: TGTGCCAGCTCACCTATGGGCTTACAAGAGACCCAGTACTTC. This translates into CASSPMGLQETQYF. The rearrangement joins TRBV18 to TRBJ2-5; D gene uncertain. Germline V lookup: CDR1 KGHSH, CDR2 LQKENI. Trimming took 3 bases from V and 2 from J, leaving 10 bases between them. The CDR3 loop spans 14 amino acids.

The chain has TRBV5-1 and TRBJ2-3; the match to TRBD2 covers 13 bases. This CDR3 comprises 16 residues. Trimming at V came to 3 bases and at J to 4 bases, leaving 5 bases not matched to a gene. Germline loops: CDR1 SGHRS, CDR2 YFSETQ. Written as DNA, the CDR3 is TGCGCCAGCAGCTCGAAACTAGCGGGAGGGGCAGATACGCAGTATTTT. Amino acids: CASSSKLAGGADTQYF.

The V and J genes are TRBV18 and TRBJ2-1; 10 bases align to TRBD2. Germline V gives CDR1 KGHSH, CDR2 LQKENI. After removal of 6 bases from V and 4 bases from J, the junction contained 6 bases not matched to a gene. The CDR3 consists of 15 residues. The CDR3 here is CASSELAGRYNEQFF. CDR3 bases: TGTGCCAGCTCGGAACTAGCGGGACGTTACAATGAGCAGTTCTTC.

The chain recombines TRBV27 with TRBJ2-5; TRBD1 aligns across 7 bases. The CDR3 length is 14 residues. V trimming: 4 bases; J trimming: 4 bases; junction bases outside the gene matches: 6. Germline CDR1 and CDR2: MNHEY and SMNVEV (reference sequence). The CDR3 region has the DNA TGTGCCAGCAGTTCCGGACAGGTGGTAGAGACCCAGTACTTC. It yields the protein CASSSGQVVETQYF.

The V gene is TRBV6-5, the J gene TRBJ2-7, with 7 nucleotides matching TRBD1. Germline lookup yields CDR1 MNHEY and CDR2 SVGAGI. The CDR3 covers 14 residues. V dropped 5 bases and J dropped 7; count of bases not matched to a gene: 11. The CDR3, as DNA: TGTGCCAGCAGTCTTTCAGGGGGTCCGTGGGAGCAGTACTTC. It is translated as CASSLSGGPWEQYF.

The rearrangement joins TRBV28 to TRBJ2-7; a possible D gene is TRBD2 (6 bases). Germline V gene data show CDR1 as MDHEN and CDR2 as SYDVKM. This CDR3 has 18 residues. The V end was cut by 2 bases, the J end by 3 bases, with 23 bases between. This CDR3 is CASSLRSAAGLGNYEQYF. DNA of the CDR3: TGTGCCAGCAGTTTAAGGAGCGCCGCGGGATTGGGGAACTACGAGCAGTACTTC.

This chain uses TRBV15 with TRBJ2-3; 9 nucleotides match TRBD1. The CDR3 consists of 14 residues. Per the germline V gene, CDR1 is LNHNV and CDR2 is YYDKDF (reference sequence). J was trimmed by 6 bases and V by 5 bases; bases with no gene match: 6. CDR3 amino acids: CATSADRGPDTQYF. As DNA, the CDR3 is TGTGCCACCAGCGCGGACAGGGGCCCCGATACGCAGTATTTT.

The chain carries TRBV12-3 or TRBV12-4 and TRBJ1-6; unclear D gene. V shed 2 bases and J shed 8 bases, with 7 bases lying between them. The CDR3 is 13 amino acids. Here the CDR3 reads CASSLSSDSPLHF. CDR3 nucleotides: TGTGCCAGCAGTTTATCATCGGATTCACCCCTCCACTTT.